This is a list of T cell receptor beta chains from one sample in a study of T cell responses to AZD1222 COVID-19 vaccine. Measured with immunoSEQ multiplex PCR; TCRdb has only the in-frame clones, and not every one. The repertoire consists of some 110,000 clones, with 70% to 90% occurring once and the leading ten covering 3.9%. The specimen comprised peripheral blood, sampled on day 0 of MenACWY control vaccination. The source of these receptors is an adult in good health. CDR3s include the opening cysteine and the closing phenylalanine or tryptophan. The D gene is left open where the match is weak. Clone size is given for some rows only: seen once, a few or many times, or a class if the clone is expanded.

J	V	size	D	CDR3	DNA
TRBJ2-3	TRBV10-1	.	.	CACRKAASASSTDTQYF	TGCGCCTGCCGAAAAGCGGCTTCGGCCTCTAGCACAGATACGCAGTATTTT
TRBJ1-3	TRBV5-1	.	.	CASSSGFGSGNTIYF	TGCGCCAGCAGCTCCGGGTTTGGATCTGGAAACACCATATATTTT
TRBJ2-7	TRBV7-9	.	TRBD1	CASSPPGQGGGEQYF	TGTGCCAGCAGCCCTCCTGGACAGGGGGGCGGCGAGCAGTACTTC
TRBJ2-1	TRBV30	once	.	CAWSGLASYNEQFF	TGTGCCTGGAGTGGGCTAGCTTCCTACAATGAGCAGTTCTTC
TRBJ2-7	TRBV11-2	.	.	CASSPDPAAYEQYF	TGTGCCAGCAGCCCAGACCCGGCAGCCTACGAGCAGTACTTC
TRBJ2-4	TRBV4-1	.	.	CASSQRPIGDAQYF	TGCGCCAGCAGCCAACGGCCCATTGGGGACGCCCAGTACTTC
TRBJ2-7	TRBV6-9	.	TRBD1	CASPPPGGRLDEQYF	TGTGCCAGCCCCCCCCCAGGGGGCCGTTTGGACGAGCAGTACTTC
TRBJ1-5	TRBV21-1	.	.	CASSKEGDWDTNQPQHF	TGTGCCAGCAGCAAGGAGGGGGATTGGGACACCAATCAGCCCCAGCATTTT
TRBJ1-2	TRBV5-1	.	.	CASSLDYPGTYGYTF	TGCGCCAGCAGCTTGGATTATCCGGGAACCTATGGCTACACCTTC
TRBJ2-3	TRBV7-8	.	TRBD1	CASSLERSLTGSGDTQYF	TGTGCCAGCAGCTTAGAACGTTCGCTGACAGGGTCCGGAGATACGCAGTATTTT
TRBJ2-3	TRBV9	.	.	CASSVDHTDTQYF	TGTGCCAGCAGCGTAGACCACACAGATACGCAGTATTTT
TRBJ1-1	TRBV5-4	few	.	CASSLATDYTEAFF	TGTGCCAGCAGCTTGGCCACAGATTACACTGAAGCTTTCTTT
TRBJ2-7	TRBV7-2	.	.	CASSLAPRDEQYF	TGTGCCAGCAGCTTAGCCCCACGGGACGAGCAGTACTTC
TRBJ1-2	TRBV7-2	.	.	CASSLGGTGNYGYTF	TGTGCCAGCAGCTTAGGCGGAACAGGCAACTATGGCTACACCTTC
TRBJ2-2	TRBV9	.	TRBD2	CASSVEPAGAHTGELFF	TGTGCCAGCAGCGTAGAGCCAGCGGGGGCCCACACCGGGGAGCTGTTTTTT
TRBJ1-1	TRBV3-1/TRBV3-2	.	TRBD1	CASSPWTGGEAFF	TGTGCCAGCAGCCCTTGGACAGGGGGCGAAGCTTTCTTT
TRBJ2-3	TRBV6-6	.	TRBD2	CASSRTGGLATDTQYF	TGTGCCAGCAGCCGAACCGGGGGGTTGGCCACAGATACGCAGTATTTT
TRBJ2-3	TRBV4-3	.	TRBD2	CASSQDGGLAGADTQYF	TGCGCCAGCAGCCAAGACGGGGGACTAGCGGGGGCAGATACGCAGTATTTT
TRBJ1-5	TRBV19	.	.	CASRSSGAMSNQPQHF	TGTGCCAGTAGGAGTTCGGGAGCGATGAGCAATCAGCCCCAGCATTTT
TRBJ1-2	TRBV11-2	.	.	CASSLPLSTRQSHGYTF	TGTGCCAGCAGCTTACCCCTTAGCACCCGTCAATCCCATGGCTACACCTTC
TRBJ1-2	TRBV12-3/TRBV12-4	.	TRBD1	CASGQGPGYGYTF	TGTGCCAGCGGACAGGGACCTGGCTATGGCTACACCTTC
TRBJ2-2	TRBV5-6	.	.	CASSLQGYTGELFF	TGTGCCAGCAGCTTACAGGGATACACCGGGGAGCTGTTTTTT
TRBJ2-2	TRBV7-2	once	.	CASSSPLGRHTGELFF	TGTGCCAGCAGCTCACCCCTAGGGCGTCACACCGGGGAGCTGTTTTTT
TRBJ2-7	TRBV28	.	TRBD1	CASSSPRGYTYEQYF	TGTGCCAGCAGTTCTCCCAGGGGGTATACCTACGAGCAGTACTTC
TRBJ2-2	TRBV5-8	.	.	CASSLWGQSTGELFF	TGTGCCAGCAGCTTATGGGGGCAAAGCACCGGGGAGCTGTTTTTT
TRBJ2-5	TRBV4-1	once	TRBD2	CASSQDLFRGGRETQYF	TGCGCCAGCAGCCAAGATTTATTCCGGGGGGGCCGCGAGACCCAGTACTTC
TRBJ1-6	TRBV2	.	.	CASSEGPAYNSPLHF	TGTGCCAGCAGTGAAGGCCCAGCATATAATTCACCCCTCCACTTT
TRBJ2-7	TRBV4-1	.	TRBD2	CASSQEPGGPGEQYF	TGCGCCAGCAGCCAAGAACCGGGGGGACCGGGCGAGCAGTACTTC
TRBJ2-3	TRBV6-2/TRBV6-3	.	TRBD2	CASSSAGGRATQYF	TGTGCCAGCAGCTCCGCGGGGGGGAGGGCTACGCAGTATTTT
TRBJ1-5	TRBV12-5	.	.	CPPWLVYNQPQHF	TGTCCCCCCTGGTTGGTTTACAATCAGCCCCAGCATTTT
TRBJ1-6	TRBV2	.	.	CASSFGQGGSPLHF	TGTGCCAGCAGTTTTGGCCAAGGAGGTTCACCCCTCCACTTT
TRBJ2-7	TRBV27	.	.	CASSLLFPNSYEQYF	TGTGCCAGCAGTTTACTTTTTCCCAACTCCTACGAGCAGTACTTC
TRBJ2-3	TRBV18	.	.	CASSPEDTQYF	TGTGCCAGCTCACCAGAAGATACGCAGTATTTT
TRBJ2-5	TRBV21-1	.	.	CASSKARRTRTQYF	TGTGCCAGCAGCAAAGCGCGCCGGACTAGGACCCAGTACTTC
TRBJ1-1	TRBV6-4	.	.	CASKQGPMNTEAFF	TGTGCCAGCAAGCAAGGTCCTATGAACACTGAAGCTTTCTTT
TRBJ1-3	TRBV9	.	.	CASRGGGNTIYF	TGTGCCAGCAGGGGCGGCGGAAACACCATATATTTT
TRBJ1-2	TRBV6-1	.	TRBD1	CASSEAWTGTYGYTF	TGTGCCAGCAGTGAAGCGTGGACAGGGACCTATGGCTACACCTTC
TRBJ2-7	TRBV6-1	.	TRBD1	CASSEGDSVSYEQYF	TGTGCCAGCAGTGAGGGGGACAGCGTCTCCTACGAGCAGTACTTC
TRBJ1-4	TRBV7-2	.	.	CASSSGGADEKLFF	TGTGCCAGCAGCTCGGGGGGCGCTGACGAAAAACTGTTTTTT
TRBJ2-7	TRBV11-3	.	TRBD1	CASSFPGQETYEQYF	TGTGCCAGCAGCTTCCCGGGACAGGAGACCTACGAGCAGTACTTC
TRBJ1-2	TRBV2	.	TRBD1	CASSPQGGSYGYTF	TGTGCCAGCAGTCCCCAGGGGGGGTCTTACGGCTACACCTTC
TRBJ2-7	TRBV18	.	.	CASSPPGGTGDREQYF	TGTGCCAGCTCACCACCGGGAGGGACAGGAGACCGCGAGCAGTACTTC
TRBJ2-2	TRBV5-4	.	.	CASSLAPGDTGELFF	TGTGCCAGCAGCTTGGCCCCAGGGGACACCGGGGAGCTGTTTTTT
TRBJ1-5	TRBV30	once	.	CAWSVSGTSYSNQPQHF	TGTGCCTGGAGTGTAAGCGGGACCAGCTATAGCAATCAGCCCCAGCATTTT
TRBJ1-5	TRBV6-5	few	.	CASTGGANQPQHF	TGTGCCAGCACCGGGGGGGCCAATCAGCCCCAGCATTTT
TRBJ1-4	TRBV4-3	.	TRBD1	CASSLRTGEKLFF	TGCGCCAGCAGCCTCCGGACAGGAGAAAAACTGTTTTTT
TRBJ1-1	TRBV3-1/TRBV3-2	once	.	CASSRGEANTEAFF	TGTGCCAGCAGCCGGGGGGAAGCGAACACTGAAGCTTTCTTT
TRBJ2-7	TRBV2	.	.	CASGLEVIGNEQYF	TGTGCCAGCGGATTAGAGGTGATTGGGAACGAGCAGTACTTC
TRBJ2-6	TRBV7-8	.	.	CASSPHLTF	TGTGCCAGCAGCCCGCATCTGACTTTC
TRBJ1-3	TRBV27	.	.	CASKRGNTIYF	TGTGCCAGCAAGCGGGGCAACACCATATATTTT
TRBJ1-2	TRBV6-2/TRBV6-3	.	.	CASSWSRSSYGYTF	TGTGCCAGCAGTTGGTCACGAAGCTCCTATGGCTACACCTTC
TRBJ1-1	TRBV28	.	.	CASSLLLGTEAFF	TGTGCCAGCAGTTTACTATTGGGCACTGAAGCTTTCTTT
TRBJ1-2	TRBV5-4	.	TRBD1	CASSSRQGPIPWGYTF	TGTGCCAGCAGCAGTCGACAGGGGCCCATTCCGTGGGGCTACACCTTC
TRBJ1-3	TRBV3-1/TRBV3-2	.	.	CASSQDEFGNTIYF	TGTGCCAGCAGCCAAGATGAATTTGGAAACACCATATATTTT
TRBJ2-7	TRBV28	.	TRBD1	CASSSGTGRRYEQYF	TGTGCCAGCAGTTCCGGGACAGGGCGCCGCTACGAGCAGTACTTC
TRBJ2-3	TRBV10-2	.	.	CASSGSGRTDTQYF	TGCGCCAGCAGTGGTAGCGGACGCACAGATACGCAGTATTTT